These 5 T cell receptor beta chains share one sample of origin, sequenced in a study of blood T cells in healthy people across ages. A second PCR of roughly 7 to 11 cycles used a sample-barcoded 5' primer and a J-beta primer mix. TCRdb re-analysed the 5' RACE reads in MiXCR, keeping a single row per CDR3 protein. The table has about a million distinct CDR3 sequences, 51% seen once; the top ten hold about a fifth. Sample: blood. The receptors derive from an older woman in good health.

The CDR3 protein is CASSPPIGSYNEQFF. The DNA of the CDR3 is TGTGCCAGCTCACCTCCTATTGGGTCATACAATGAGCAGTTCTTC. V usage is TRBV18 and J usage is TRBJ2-1; D is unclear. V was trimmed by 3 bases and J by 4 bases, leaving 13 bases between them. Germline CDR1 reads KGHSH; CDR2 reads LQKENI. This CDR3 has 15 residues.

The CDR3 sequence: CASYDQGLPNYGYTF. CDR3 in DNA: TGTGCCAGCTATGACCAGGGTTTGCCTAACTATGGCTACACCTTC. V usage is TRBV2 and J usage is TRBJ1-2; D perhaps matches TRBD1 (5 bases). The ends were cut back, 8 bases at V and 0 bases at J, with 16 bases in the middle. The CDR3 is made up of 15 amino acids. Germline values: CDR1 SNHLY, CDR2 FYNNEI. The full variable domain, with the rest looked up from reference TRBV2 and TRBJ1-2, is EPEVTQTPSHQVTQMGQEVILRCVPISNHLYFYWYRQILGQKVEFLVSFYNNEISEKSEIFDDQFSVERPDGSNFTLKIRSTKLEDSAMYFCASYDQGLPNYGYTFGSGTRLTVV.

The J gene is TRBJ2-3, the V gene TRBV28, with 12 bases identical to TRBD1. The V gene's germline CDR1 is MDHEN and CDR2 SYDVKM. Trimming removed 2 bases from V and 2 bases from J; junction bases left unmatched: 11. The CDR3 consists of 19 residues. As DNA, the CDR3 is TGTGCCAGCAGTTTACGGGGGACAGGGGGCGAGAGGTACACAGATACGCAGTATTTT. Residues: CASSLRGTGGERYTDTQYF.

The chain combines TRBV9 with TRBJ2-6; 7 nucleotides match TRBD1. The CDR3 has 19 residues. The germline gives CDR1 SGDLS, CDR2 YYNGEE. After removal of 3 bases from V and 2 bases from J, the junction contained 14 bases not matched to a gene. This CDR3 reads CASSGAGTADETGANVLTF. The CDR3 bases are TGTGCCAGCAGCGGTGCCGGGACAGCGGATGAGACTGGGGCCAACGTCCTGACTTTC. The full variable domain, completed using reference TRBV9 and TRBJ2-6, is DSGVTQTPKHLITATGQRVTLRCSPRSGDLSVYWYQQSLDQGLQFLIQYYNGEERAKGNILERFSAQQFPDLHSELNLSSLELGDSALYFCASSGAGTADETGANVLTFGAGSRLTVL.

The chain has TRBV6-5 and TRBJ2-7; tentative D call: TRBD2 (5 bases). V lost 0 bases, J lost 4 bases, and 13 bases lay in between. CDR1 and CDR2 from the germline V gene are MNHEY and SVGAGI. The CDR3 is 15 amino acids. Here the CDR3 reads CASSYSTGKSYEQYF. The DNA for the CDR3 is TGTGCCAGCAGTTACTCGACCGGGAAAAGTTACGAGCAGTACTTC.